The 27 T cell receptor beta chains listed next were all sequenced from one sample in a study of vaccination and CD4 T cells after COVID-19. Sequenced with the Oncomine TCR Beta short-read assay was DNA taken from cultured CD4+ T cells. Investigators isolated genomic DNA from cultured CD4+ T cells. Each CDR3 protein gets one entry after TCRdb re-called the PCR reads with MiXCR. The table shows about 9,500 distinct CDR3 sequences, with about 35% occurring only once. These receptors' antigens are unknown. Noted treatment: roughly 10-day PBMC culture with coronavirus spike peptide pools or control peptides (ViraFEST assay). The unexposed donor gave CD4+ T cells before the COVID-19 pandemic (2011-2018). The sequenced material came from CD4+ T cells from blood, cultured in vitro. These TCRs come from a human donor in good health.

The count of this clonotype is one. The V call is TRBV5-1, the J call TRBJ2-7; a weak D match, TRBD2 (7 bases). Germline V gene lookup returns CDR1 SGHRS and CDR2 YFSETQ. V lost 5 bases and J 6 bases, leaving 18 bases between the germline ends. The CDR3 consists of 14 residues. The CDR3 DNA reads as TGCGCCAGCAGTCCCGCGGGGGCGGATTTCGAGCAGTACTTC. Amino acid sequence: CASSPAGADFEQYF. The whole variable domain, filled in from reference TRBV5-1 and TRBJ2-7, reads KAGVTQTPRYLIKTRGQQVTLSCSPISGHRSVSWYQQTPGQGLQFLFEYFSETQRNKGNFPGRFSGRQFSNSRSEMNVSTLELGDSALYLCASSPAGADFEQYFGPGTRLTVT.

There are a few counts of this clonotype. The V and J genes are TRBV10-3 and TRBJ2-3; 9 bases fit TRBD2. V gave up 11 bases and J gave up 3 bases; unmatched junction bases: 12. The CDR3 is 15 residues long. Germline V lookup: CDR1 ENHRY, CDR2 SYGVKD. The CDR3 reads CASGASGRSTDTQYF. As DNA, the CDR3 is TGTGCCTCCGGGGCGAGCGGGAGGAGTACAGATACGCAGTATTTT.

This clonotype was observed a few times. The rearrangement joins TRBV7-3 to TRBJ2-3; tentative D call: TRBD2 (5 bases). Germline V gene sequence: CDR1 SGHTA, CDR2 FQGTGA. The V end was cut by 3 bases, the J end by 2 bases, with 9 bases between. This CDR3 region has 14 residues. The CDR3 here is CASSFQEDTDTQYF. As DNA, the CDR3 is TGTGCCAGCAGCTTCCAGGAGGACACAGATACGCAGTATTTT.

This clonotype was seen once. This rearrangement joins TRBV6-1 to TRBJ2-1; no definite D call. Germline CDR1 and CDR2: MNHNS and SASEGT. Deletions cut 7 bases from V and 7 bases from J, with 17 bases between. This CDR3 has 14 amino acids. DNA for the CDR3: TGTGCCAGCACCCTCTCCCCCCGTTTAAATGAGCAGTTCTTC. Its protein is CASTLSPRLNEQFF.

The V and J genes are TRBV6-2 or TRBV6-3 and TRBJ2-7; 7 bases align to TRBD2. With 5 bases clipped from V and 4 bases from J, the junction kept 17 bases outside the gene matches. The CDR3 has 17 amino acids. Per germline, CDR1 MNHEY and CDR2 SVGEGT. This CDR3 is CASSHRLGAGTVYEQYF. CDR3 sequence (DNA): TGTGCCAGCAGTCACCGCCTTGGAGCGGGAACAGTGTACGAGCAGTACTTC.

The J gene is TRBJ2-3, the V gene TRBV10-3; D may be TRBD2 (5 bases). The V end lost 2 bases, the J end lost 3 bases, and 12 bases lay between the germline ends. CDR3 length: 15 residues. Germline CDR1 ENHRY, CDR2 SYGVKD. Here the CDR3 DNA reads TGTGCCATCAGTGAGGGCGACCGGAGGACAGATACGCAGTATTTT. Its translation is CAISEGDRRTDTQYF.

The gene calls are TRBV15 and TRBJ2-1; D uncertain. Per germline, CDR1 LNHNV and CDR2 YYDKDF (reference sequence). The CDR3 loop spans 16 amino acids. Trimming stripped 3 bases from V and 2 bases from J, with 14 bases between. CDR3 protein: CATSSPSALTYNEQFF. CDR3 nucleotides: TGTGCCACCAGCAGCCCTAGTGCCCTCACCTACAATGAGCAGTTCTTC.

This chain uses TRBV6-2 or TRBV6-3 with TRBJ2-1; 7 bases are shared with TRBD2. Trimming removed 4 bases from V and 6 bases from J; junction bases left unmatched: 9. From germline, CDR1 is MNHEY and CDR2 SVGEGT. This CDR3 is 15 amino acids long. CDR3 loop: CASSSGGSPLNEQFF. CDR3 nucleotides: TGTGCCAGCAGTTCCGGCGGGAGTCCCCTCAATGAGCAGTTCTTC.

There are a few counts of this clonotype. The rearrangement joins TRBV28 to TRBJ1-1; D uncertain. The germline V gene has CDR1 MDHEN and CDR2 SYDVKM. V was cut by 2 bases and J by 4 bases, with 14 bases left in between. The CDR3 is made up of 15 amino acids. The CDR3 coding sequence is TGTGCCAGCAGTTTACTAACCCGGGAATTCACTGAAGCTTTCTTT. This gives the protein CASSLLTREFTEAFF. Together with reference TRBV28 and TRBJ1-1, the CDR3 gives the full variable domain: DVKVTQSSRYLVKRTGEKVFLECVQDMDHENMFWYRQDPGLGLRLIYFSYDVKMKEKGDIPEGYSVSREKKERFSLILESASTNQTSMYLCASSLLTREFTEAFFGQGTRLTVV.

The CDR3 is CASSLTSGPYNEQFF. CDR3 bases: TGTGCCAGCAGCTTAACTAGCGGCCCTTACAATGAGCAGTTCTTC. The chain links TRBV11-3 to TRBJ2-1, with TRBD2 matching over 8 bases. With 2 bases clipped from V and 4 bases from J, the junction kept 4 bases outside the gene matches. CDR1 and CDR2 from the germline V gene are SGHNT and YENEEA. This CDR3 is 15 amino acids long.

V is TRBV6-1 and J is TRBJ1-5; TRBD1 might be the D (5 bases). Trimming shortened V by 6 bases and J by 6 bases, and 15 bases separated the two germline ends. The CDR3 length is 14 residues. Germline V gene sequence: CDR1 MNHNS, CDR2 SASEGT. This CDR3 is CASRYRGESQPQHF. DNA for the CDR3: TGTGCCAGCAGATATAGGGGAGAAAGTCAGCCCCAGCATTTT.

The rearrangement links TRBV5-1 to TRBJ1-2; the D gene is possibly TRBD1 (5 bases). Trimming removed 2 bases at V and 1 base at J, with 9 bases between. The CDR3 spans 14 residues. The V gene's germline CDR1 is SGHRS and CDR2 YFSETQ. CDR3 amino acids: CASSFGQGNYGYTF. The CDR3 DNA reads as TGCGCCAGCAGCTTCGGTCAGGGTAACTATGGCTACACCTTC.

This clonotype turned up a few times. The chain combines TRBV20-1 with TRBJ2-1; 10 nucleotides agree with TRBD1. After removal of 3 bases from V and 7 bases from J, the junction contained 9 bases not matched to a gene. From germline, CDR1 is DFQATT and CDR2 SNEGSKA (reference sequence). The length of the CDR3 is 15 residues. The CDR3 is CSASPRQGAGNEQFF. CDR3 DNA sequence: TGCAGTGCTAGCCCCAGACAGGGGGCGGGAAATGAGCAGTTCTTC.

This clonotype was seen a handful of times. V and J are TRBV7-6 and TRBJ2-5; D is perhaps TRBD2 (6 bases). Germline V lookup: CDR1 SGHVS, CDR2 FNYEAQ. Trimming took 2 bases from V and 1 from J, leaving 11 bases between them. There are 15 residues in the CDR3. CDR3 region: CASSLTGTRQETQYF. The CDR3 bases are TGTGCCAGCAGCTTAACCGGGACTCGCCAAGAGACCCAGTACTTC.

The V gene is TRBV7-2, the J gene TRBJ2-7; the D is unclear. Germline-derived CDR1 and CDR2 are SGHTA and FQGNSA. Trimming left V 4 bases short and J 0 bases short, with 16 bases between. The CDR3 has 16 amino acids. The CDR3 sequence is CASSSSLAASSYEQYF. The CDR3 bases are TGTGCCAGCAGCTCCTCTCTGGCGGCAAGCTCCTACGAGCAGTACTTC.

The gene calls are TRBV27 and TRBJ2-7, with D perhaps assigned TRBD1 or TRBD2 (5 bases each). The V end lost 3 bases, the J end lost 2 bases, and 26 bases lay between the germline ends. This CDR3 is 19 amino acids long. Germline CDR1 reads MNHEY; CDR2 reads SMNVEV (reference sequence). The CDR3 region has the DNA TGTGCCAGCAGTTTTTTTCCCTCCGGCCCCGGGACCACACCCTACGAGCAGTACTTC. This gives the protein CASSFFPSGPGTTPYEQYF.

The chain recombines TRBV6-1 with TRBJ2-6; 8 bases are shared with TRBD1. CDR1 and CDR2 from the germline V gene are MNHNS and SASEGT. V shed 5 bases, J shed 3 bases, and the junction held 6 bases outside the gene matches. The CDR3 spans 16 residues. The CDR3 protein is CASSLPTGVGANVLTF. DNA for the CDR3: TGTGCCAGCAGTCTTCCGACAGGGGTTGGGGCCAACGTCCTGACTTTC.

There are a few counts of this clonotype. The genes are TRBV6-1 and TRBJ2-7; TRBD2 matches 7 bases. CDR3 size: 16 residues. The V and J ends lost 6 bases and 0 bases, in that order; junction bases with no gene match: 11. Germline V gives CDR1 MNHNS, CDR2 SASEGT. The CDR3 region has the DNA TGTGCCAGCAGCATCAGCGGGGCCCCAAGCTCCTACGAGCAGTACTTC. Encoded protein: CASSISGAPSSYEQYF.

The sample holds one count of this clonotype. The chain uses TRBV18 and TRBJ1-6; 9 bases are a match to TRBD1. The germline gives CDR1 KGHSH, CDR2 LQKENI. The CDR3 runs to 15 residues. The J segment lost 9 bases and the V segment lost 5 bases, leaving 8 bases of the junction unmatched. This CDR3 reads CASSSTGQGSSPLHF. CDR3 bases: TGTGCCAGCTCATCGACGGGACAGGGCAGTTCACCCCTCCACTTT.

This CDR3 reads CASSLMLRRGWETQYF. The CDR3 bases are TGTGCCAGCAGTTTAATGCTCCGACGGGGTTGGGAGACCCAGTACTTC. V and J are TRBV28 and TRBJ2-5; perhaps TRBD2 as D (5 bases). The CDR3 is 16 amino acids. Trimming took 2 bases from V and 5 from J, leaving 18 bases between them. The V gene's germline CDR1 is MDHEN and CDR2 SYDVKM. Filled out from reference TRBV28 and TRBJ2-5, the complete variable domain reads DVKVTQSSRYLVKRTGEKVFLECVQDMDHENMFWYRQDPGLGLRLIYFSYDVKMKEKGDIPEGYSVSREKKERFSLILESASTNQTSMYLCASSLMLRRGWETQYFGPGTRLLVL.

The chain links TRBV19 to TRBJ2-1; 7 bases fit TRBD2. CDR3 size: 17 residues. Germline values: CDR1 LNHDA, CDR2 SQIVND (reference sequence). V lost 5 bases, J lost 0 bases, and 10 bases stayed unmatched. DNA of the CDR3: TGTGCCAGTAGTGGGGGGGGAGGCATTAGCTCCTACAATGAGCAGTTCTTC. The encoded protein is CASSGGGGISSYNEQFF.

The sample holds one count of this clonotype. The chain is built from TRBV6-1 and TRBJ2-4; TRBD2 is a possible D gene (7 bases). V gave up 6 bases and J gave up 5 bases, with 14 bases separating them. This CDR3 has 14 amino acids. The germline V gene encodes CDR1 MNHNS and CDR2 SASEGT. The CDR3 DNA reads TGTGCCAGCAGAGGGGGGGGCGCCCAAAACATTCAGTACTTC. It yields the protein CASRGGGAQNIQYF.

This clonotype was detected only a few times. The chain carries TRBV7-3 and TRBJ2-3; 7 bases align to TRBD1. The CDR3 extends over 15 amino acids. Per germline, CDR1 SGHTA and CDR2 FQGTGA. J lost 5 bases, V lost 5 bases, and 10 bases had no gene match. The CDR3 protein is CASSQGTGDLDTQYF. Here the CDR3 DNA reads TGTGCCAGCAGCCAAGGTACAGGGGATCTAGATACGCAGTATTTT.

The CDR3 reads CAISDIPGQGLTGELFF. The DNA of the CDR3 is TGTGCCATCAGTGATATACCGGGACAGGGGCTCACCGGGGAGCTGTTTTTT. The chain links TRBV10-3 to TRBJ2-2; 10 bases line up with TRBD1. V lost 3 bases to trimming and J lost 4 bases; unmatched junction nucleotides: 8. In germline, CDR1 is ENHRY, CDR2 SYGVKD. The CDR3 spans 17 residues.

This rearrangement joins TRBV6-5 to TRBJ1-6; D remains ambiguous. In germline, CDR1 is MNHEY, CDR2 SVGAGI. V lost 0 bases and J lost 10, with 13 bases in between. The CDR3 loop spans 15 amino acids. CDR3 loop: CASSYSRSSSSPLHF. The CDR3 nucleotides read TGTGCCAGCAGTTACTCGAGGAGTAGTAGCTCACCCCTCCACTTT.

The CDR3 DNA reads TGTGCCATCAGCTCCGGGACTAGCGGGATCACAGATACGCAGTATTTT. The encoded protein is CAISSGTSGITDTQYF. V usage is TRBV10-3 and J usage is TRBJ2-3; TRBD2 matches 13 bases. Germline lookup yields CDR1 ENHRY and CDR2 SYGVKD. The CDR3 is 16 amino acids. Trimming took 6 bases from V and 2 from J; bases not matched to a gene: 5.

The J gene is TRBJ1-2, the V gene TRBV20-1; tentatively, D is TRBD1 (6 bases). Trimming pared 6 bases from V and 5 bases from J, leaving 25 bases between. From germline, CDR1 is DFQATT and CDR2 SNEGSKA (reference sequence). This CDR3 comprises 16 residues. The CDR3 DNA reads TGCAGTGCGACCGAAGGGGGGTGGGAGGGATGGTATGGCTACACCTTC. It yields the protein CSATEGGWEGWYGYTF.